This note documents a single T cell receptor beta chain sequence. Per the original methods: Quantification of nucleated cells was approximated via reference gene primer amplification. TCRdb's copy holds only in-frame clones and misses some; the assay was immunoSEQ multiplex PCR. V and J calls and clone size are as listed in that table; D and trimming were resolved from the DNA. The sample contains about 150,000 clones, 81% of which appear only once. This sample stems from a study of blood T cell repertoires in COVID-19. Study at large: The United States, Italy and Spain were the sources of the acute and convalescent COVID-19 samples.

The CDR3 length is 15 residues. Germline values: CDR1 ENHRY, CDR2 SYGVKD. V dropped 2 bases and J dropped 0 bases, with 8 bases sitting between them. The TCR was taken from a human donor with acute or convalescent COVID-19. The donor label of this sample is uncertain. The chain has TRBV10-3 and TRBJ2-1; D call uncertain. The sequenced material came from peripheral blood. The CDR3 loop is CAISEHSSSYNEQFF. The CDR3 DNA sequence: TGTGCCATCAGTGAGCATAGTAGCTCCTACAATGAGCAGTTCTTC.